A selection of T cell receptor beta chains follows, all from one sample in a study of T cells in Graves' hyperthyroidism and ophthalmopathy. TCRdb redid the calling of the multiplex PCR reads with MiXCR, one entry per CDR3 protein. The data show a few hundred thousand distinct CDR3 sequences, around a sixth seen once. What was sequenced was blood. These receptors all come from a woman aged 25 to 39 with Graves' hyperthyroidism. CDR3s leave out the opening cysteine and the closing phenylalanine or tryptophan. Fields, in order: V gene, D gene, CDR3 protein. A D gene is named only where the DNA matches it firmly.

>TRBV11-2|TRBD1
ASSLETGGGTDTQY
>TRBV27|NA
ASSSGAIFDTQY
>TRBV5-1|TRBD2
ASSPSGSRVDNEQF
>TRBV2|NA
ASSELASVKQF
>TRBV11-2|TRBD2
ASSSLSGRAGYEQY
>TRBV5-1|TRBD1
ASGRQGISYEQY
>TRBV4-1|NA
ASSQVLLGEQY
>TRBV30|NA
AWRDRSSYNSPLH
>TRBV15|NA
ATSRAHLRGTWGYT
>TRBV9|NA
ASSVSSRSPEQF
>TRBV27|NA
ASSLYTGSTDTQY
>TRBV27|TRBD1
ASSAAGGVGGYT
>TRBV5-1|NA
ASSLSGTDAYNEQF
>TRBV19|NA
ASSIPGMNTEAF
>TRBV6-2/TRBV6-3|NA
ASSPYGYGYT
>TRBV27|TRBD1
ASSLWDRGYGYT
>TRBV28|NA
ASSGAGDTQY
>TRBV12-3/TRBV12-4|NA
ASMLGGSNQPQH
>TRBV7-3|TRBD2
ASSVKGTSGSYEQF
>TRBV4-1|NA
ASSQREGGGTDTQY
>TRBV29-1|NA
RARGLQARLLSQY
>TRBV11-2|TRBD2
ASSLVWGGSHNEQF
>TRBV15|NA
ATSRDWLDSYEQY
>TRBV7-6|NA
ASSLGRSAGTEAF
>TRBV5-6|TRBD1
ASSLLDRSVNEQF
>TRBV3-1|TRBD1
ASSLRTGGGGTEAF
>TRBV10-3|NA
AISESTRGLNSPLH
>TRBV10-1|TRBD2
ASSEGLGADTQY
>TRBV4-2|NA
ASSQVGRVTYEQY
>TRBV5-1|TRBD1
ASSLEGAPGNTIY
>TRBV20-1|NA
SAEPNWGEAF
>TRBV20-1|NA
SASDRRSLYEQY
>TRBV5-6|NA
ASSRDRRGFLFGYT
>TRBV12-3/TRBV12-4|NA
ASSLGGQWGEAF
>TRBV2|NA
ASSEVPGARGAF
>TRBV15|TRBD1
ATSEGQELYGYT
>TRBV12-3/TRBV12-4|TRBD2
ASREREAGELF
>TRBV19|NA
ASIPTSINTGELF
>TRBV15|NA
ATSTYYPTSTDTQY
>TRBV6-1|NA
ASSGTLTKNIQY
>TRBV4-1|TRBD1
ASSQGVRQGNIQY
>TRBV11-3|TRBD2
ASSSPGGSGGHNEQF
>TRBV19|NA
ASSIGPNNEQF
>TRBV28|NA
ASSWTGGGTEAF